Following are 10 T cell receptor beta chains from one sample sequenced in a study of blood T cell repertoires in COVID-19. Method: immunoSEQ multiplex PCR; TCRdb's copy keeps in-frame clones and lacks some. This sample carries about 82,000 clones, around 74% of them seen once, and the ten largest clones take around 2.6%. Input material: peripheral blood. These receptors all come from a human donor with acute or convalescent COVID-19. The donor label of this sample is uncertain.

The rearrangement links TRBV12-5 to TRBJ1-5, with 7 bases matching TRBD1. The germline gives CDR1 LGHNT, CDR2 FRNRAP. This CDR3 has 16 residues. V lost 6 bases to trimming and J lost 4 bases; unmatched junction nucleotides: 12. This chain's CDR3 is CASGSDRDGGNQPQHF. CDR3 DNA sequence: TGTGCTAGTGGCTCCGACAGGGACGGAGGGAATCAGCCCCAGCATTTT.

This chain links TRBV5-5 with TRBJ2-7, with 8 bases matching TRBD1. V was pared by 3 bases and J by 3 bases, with 8 bases of the junction left unmatched. Germline V gene sequence: CDR1 SGHKS, CDR2 YYEKEE (reference sequence). The CDR3 is made up of 15 amino acids. CDR3 in DNA: TGTGCCAGCAGCTGGGGGACAGGCAGGGGCTACGAGCAGTACTTC. Translating it yields CASSWGTGRGYEQYF. Supplemented by reference TRBV5-5 and TRBJ2-7, the full variable domain reads DAGVTQSPTHLIKTRGQQVTLRCSPISGHKSVSWYQQVLGQGPQFIFQYYEKEERGRGNFPDRFSARQFPNYSSELNVNALLLGDSALYLCASSWGTGRGYEQYFGPGTRLTVT.

The chain uses TRBV20-1 and TRBJ1-6; a weak D match, TRBD1 (5 bases). The length of the CDR3 is 13 residues. Trimming cost V 3 bases and J 14 bases, with 17 bases left between them. Germline loops: CDR1 DFQATT, CDR2 SNEGSKA (reference sequence). The CDR3 sequence: CSASAGQVATLHF. CDR3 nucleotide sequence: TGCAGTGCTAGTGCAGGGCAGGTTGCGACCCTCCACTTT.

The chain joins TRBV28 to TRBJ1-1; a weak D match, TRBD1 (6 bases). This CDR3 comprises 14 residues. The germline CDR1 and CDR2 sequences are MDHEN and SYDVKM. V gave up 6 bases and J gave up 1 base, with 12 bases separating them. CDR3 bases: TGTGCCAGCAGGGGGGGGGCAGAGAACACTGAAGCTTTCTTT. It specifies CASRGGAENTEAFF.

The genes are TRBV21-1 and TRBJ2-7; the tabulated D call, TRBD1, remains unverified against the DNA. TRBV21-1 is annotated as a pseudogene. The CDR3 totals 15 residues. CDR3 residues: CASSNGGRGIAEQYF. CDR3 DNA sequence: TGTGCCAGCAGCAATGGAGGCAGGGGAATAGCCGAGCAGTACTTC.

This rearrangement joins TRBV7-9 to TRBJ2-1; possibly TRBD2 for D (5 bases). Germline V gene lookup returns CDR1 SEHNR and CDR2 FQNEAQ (reference sequence). Trimming removed 7 bases at V and 9 bases at J, with 10 bases between. The CDR3 runs to 11 residues. The DNA of the CDR3 is TGTGCCAGCAATCTACGGGGTGAGCAGTTCTTC. It specifies CASNLRGEQFF.

The chain employs TRBV5-1 and TRBJ2-5; D is perhaps TRBD2 (6 bases). The V and J ends lost 0 bases and 4 bases respectively, with 7 bases between them. Germline values: CDR1 SGHRS, CDR2 YFSETQ. This CDR3 has 13 residues. This CDR3 is CASSLGTIETQYF. In DNA form, the CDR3 reads TGCGCCAGCAGCTTGGGGACTATAGAGACCCAGTACTTC. Full variable domain (rest looked up from reference TRBV5-1 and TRBJ2-5): KAGVTQTPRYLIKTRGQQVTLSCSPISGHRSVSWYQQTPGQGLQFLFEYFSETQRNKGNFPGRFSGRQFSNSRSEMNVSTLELGDSALYLCASSLGTIETQYFGPGTRLLVL.

The chain uses TRBV7-3 and TRBJ2-1; 8 positions match TRBD2. The CDR3 spans 11 residues. V lost 5 bases and J lost 9; bases outside the gene matches: 0. The germline V gene encodes CDR1 SGHTA and CDR2 FQGTGA. The CDR3 sequence is CASSAGGEQFF. The DNA for the CDR3 is TGTGCCAGCAGCGCGGGAGGTGAGCAGTTCTTC.

The rearrangement joins TRBV18 to TRBJ2-3, with D perhaps matching TRBD1 (5 bases). CDR1 is KGHSH and CDR2 is LQKENI in the germline V gene. This CDR3 region has 14 residues. Trimming pared 1 base from V and 4 bases from J, leaving 9 bases between. The CDR3 sequence: CASSPLKGSDTQYF. DNA of the CDR3: TGTGCCAGCTCACCACTAAAGGGGTCAGATACGCAGTATTTT.

The V call is TRBV5-1, the J call TRBJ2-3, with 7 nucleotides matching TRBD2. The CDR3 totals 14 residues. Germline loops: CDR1 SGHRS, CDR2 YFSETQ. Trimming removed 5 bases from V and 0 bases from J; junction bases left unmatched: 3. The DNA of the CDR3 is TGCGCCAGCAGTCTTAGCGGGAGCACAGATACGCAGTATTTT. This codes for CASSLSGSTDTQYF.